What follows is one T cell receptor beta chain and its context. This sample was included in a study of cytomegalovirus exposure and HLA in healthy donors. TCRdb's copy holds only in-frame clones and misses some; the assay was immunoSEQ multiplex PCR. Here the sample spans hundreds of thousands of clones, about nine tenths being singletons. The TCR originated in a woman under 30 in good health and CMV-seronegative. Specimen: PBMCs.

CDR3 DNA: TGTGCCAGCAGCCCCTTACAGGGTGCCTACGAGCAGTACTTC. Residues: CASSPLQGAYEQYF. V is TRBV27 and J is TRBJ2-7; TRBD1 is a possible D gene (6 bases). The ends were cut back, 6 bases at V and 2 bases at J, with 14 bases in the middle. The CDR3 is made up of 14 amino acids. The germline V gene has CDR1 MNHEY and CDR2 SMNVEV (reference sequence).